A selection of T cell receptor beta chains follows, all from one sample in a study of Graves' ophthalmopathy and Graves' hyperthyroidism. Using its own MiXCR run on the multiplex PCR reads, TCRdb lists one record per CDR3 protein. The table lists around 400,000 distinct CDR3 sequences, roughly 18% of them singletons. Sequencing used peripheral blood. These TCRs come from a young woman with Graves' ophthalmopathy. Both conserved end residues are part of each CDR3. Fields, in order: D gene, clone size, V gene, J gene, CDR3 protein, CDR3 DNA. D genes are given only for firm matches. Clone size appears in some rows only: once, few, many, or a class for an expanded clone.

D: -
size: many
V: TRBV28
J: TRBJ2-7
CDR3: CASTTYGGNSYEQYF
DNA: TGTGCCAGCACTACCTATGGGGGCAACTCCTACGAGCAGTACTTC

D: -
size: -
V: TRBV20-1
J: TRBJ1-5
CDR3: CSANELTHQPQHF
DNA: TGCAGTGCTAACGAGTTAACTCATCAGCCCCAGCATTTT

D: TRBD2
size: many
V: TRBV27
J: TRBJ2-7
CDR3: CASKRGDYEQYF
DNA: TGTGCCAGCAAGCGGGGAGACTACGAGCAGTACTTC

D: TRBD2
size: many
V: TRBV12-3/TRBV12-4
J: TRBJ2-7
CDR3: CASSSSPGLGAYEQYF
DNA: TGTGCCAGCTCTAGCAGTCCCGGACTAGGGGCCTACGAGCAGTACTTC

D: -
size: many
V: TRBV19
J: TRBJ2-2
CDR3: CASGGMNTGELFF
DNA: TGTGCCAGTGGGGGCATGAACACCGGGGAGCTGTTTTTT

D: TRBD2
size: many
V: TRBV18
J: TRBJ2-5
CDR3: CASSLYTGLVQETQYF
DNA: TGTGCCAGCTCACTATACACGGGACTAGTCCAAGAGACCCAGTACTTC

D: -
size: many
V: TRBV18
J: TRBJ1-1
CDR3: CASSPSGQRNTEAFF
DNA: TGTGCCAGCTCACCATCGGGACAACGAAACACTGAAGCTTTCTTT

D: -
size: many
V: TRBV18
J: TRBJ1-5
CDR3: CASSVTDSNQPQHF
DNA: TGTGCCAGCTCAGTGACGGATAGCAATCAGCCCCAGCATTTT

D: -
size: many
V: TRBV6-2/TRBV6-3
J: TRBJ2-7
CDR3: CASTSQNDEQYF
DNA: TGTGCCAGCACCTCCCAAAATGACGAGCAGTACTTC

D: -
size: many
V: TRBV20-1
J: TRBJ2-5
CDR3: CSARVAQRLETQYF
DNA: TGCAGTGCTAGAGTTGCACAGAGACTAGAGACCCAGTACTTC

D: -
size: many
V: TRBV29-1
J: TRBJ2-5
CDR3: CSVGQGGETQYF
DNA: TGCAGCGTTGGGCAGGGTGGGGAGACCCAGTACTTC

D: TRBD1
size: -
V: TRBV28
J: TRBJ1-1
CDR3: CASSFGTGPWPAFF
DNA: TGTGCCAGCAGTTTTGGGACAGGGCCCTGGCCAGCTTTCTTT

D: TRBD1
size: few
V: TRBV18
J: TRBJ1-2
CDR3: CASSPLGQEGYTF
DNA: TGTGCCAGCTCACCGCTCGGACAGGAAGGCTACACCTTC

D: -
size: many
V: TRBV10-3
J: TRBJ2-5
CDR3: CAIGRTPEETQYF
DNA: TGTGCCATTGGACGGACCCCCGAAGAGACCCAGTACTTC

D: -
size: many
V: TRBV30
J: TRBJ2-5
CDR3: CAWRTPTAVNQETQYF
DNA: TGTGCCTGGCGAACCCCGACGGCGGTTAACCAAGAGACCCAGTACTTC

D: -
size: few
V: TRBV28
J: TRBJ1-6
CDR3: CASSLGLDYNSPLHF
DNA: TGTGCCAGCAGTTTAGGGCTTGACTATAATTCACCCCTCCACTTT

D: TRBD1
size: many
V: TRBV15
J: TRBJ2-7
CDR3: CATSRDFGTGNEQYF
DNA: TGTGCCACCAGCAGAGATTTTGGGACAGGGAACGAGCAGTACTTC

D: TRBD2
size: -
V: TRBV4-1
J: TRBJ2-3
CDR3: CASSQVKASGRAGRTQYF
DNA: TGCGCCAGCAGCCAAGTAAAGGCTAGCGGGAGGGCCGGGCGTACGCAGTATTTT

D: -
size: many
V: TRBV7-2
J: TRBJ2-5
CDR3: CASSLASGAGQETQYF
DNA: TGTGCCAGCAGCTTAGCTTCTGGGGCAGGGCAAGAGACCCAGTACTTC

D: TRBD1
size: many
V: TRBV4-1
J: TRBJ1-2
CDR3: CASSQADRGRSNGYTF
DNA: TGCGCCAGCAGCCAGGCGGACAGGGGGCGTTCGAATGGCTACACCTTC

D: -
size: many
V: TRBV6-2/TRBV6-3
J: TRBJ2-7
CDR3: CASSSPGLLNYEQYF
DNA: TGTGCCAGCAGTTCGCCGGGACTCCTTAACTACGAGCAGTACTTC

D: -
size: many
V: TRBV10-3
J: TRBJ2-7
CDR3: CAISADVSSYEQYF
DNA: TGTGCCATCAGTGCGGACGTAAGCTCCTACGAGCAGTACTTC

D: TRBD2
size: few
V: TRBV29-1
J: TRBJ2-7
CDR3: CSVEDPASGYEQYF
DNA: TGCAGCGTTGAAGATCCGGCTAGCGGGTACGAGCAGTACTTC